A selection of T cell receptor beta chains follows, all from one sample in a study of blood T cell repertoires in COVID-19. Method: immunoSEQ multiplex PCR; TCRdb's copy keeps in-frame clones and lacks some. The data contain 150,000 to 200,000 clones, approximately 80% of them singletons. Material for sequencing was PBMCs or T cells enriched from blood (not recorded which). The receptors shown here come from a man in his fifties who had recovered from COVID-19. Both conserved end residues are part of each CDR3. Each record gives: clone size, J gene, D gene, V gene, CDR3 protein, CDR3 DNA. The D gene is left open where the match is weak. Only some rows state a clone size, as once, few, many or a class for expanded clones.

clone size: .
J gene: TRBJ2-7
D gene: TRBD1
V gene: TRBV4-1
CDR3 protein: CASSQFRVGGQVDEQYF
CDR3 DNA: TGCGCCAGCAGCCAATTCCGAGTGGGCGGACAGGTTGACGAGCAGTACTTC

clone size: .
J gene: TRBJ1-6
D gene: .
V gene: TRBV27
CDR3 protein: CASSSPPGGFAYNSPLHF
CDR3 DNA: TGTGCCAGCAGTTCCCCCCCGGGTGGGTTCGCCTATAATTCACCCCTCCACTTT

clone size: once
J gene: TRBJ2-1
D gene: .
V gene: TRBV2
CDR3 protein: CASREDLTANEQFF
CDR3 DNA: TGTGCCAGCAGGGAGGACTTAACGGCCAATGAGCAGTTCTTC

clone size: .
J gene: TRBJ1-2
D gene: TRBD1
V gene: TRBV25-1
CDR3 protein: CASSGWDRLYGYTF
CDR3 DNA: TGTGCCAGCAGTGGGTGGGACAGGCTCTATGGCTACACCTTC

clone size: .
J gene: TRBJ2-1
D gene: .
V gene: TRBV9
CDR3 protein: CASSTPGPSYNEQFF
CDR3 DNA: TGTGCCAGCAGCACGCCGGGTCCCTCCTACAATGAGCAGTTCTTC

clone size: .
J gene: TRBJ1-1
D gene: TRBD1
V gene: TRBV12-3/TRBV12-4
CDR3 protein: CASSPTGDTEAFF
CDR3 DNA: TGTGCCAGCAGCCCAACAGGGGACACTGAAGCTTTCTTT

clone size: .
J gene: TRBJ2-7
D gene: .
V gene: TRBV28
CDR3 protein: CASSYPQRLAYEQYF
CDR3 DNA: TGTGCCAGCAGTTACCCCCAGCGGTTAGCCTACGAGCAGTACTTC

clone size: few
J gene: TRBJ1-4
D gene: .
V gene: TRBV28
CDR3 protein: CASSSSMGAFEKLFF
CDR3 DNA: TGTGCCAGCAGTTCCTCGATGGGGGCCTTTGAAAAACTGTTTTTT

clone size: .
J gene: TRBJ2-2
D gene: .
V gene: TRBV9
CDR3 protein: CASSTGGDSSPTHTGELFF
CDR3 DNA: TGTGCCAGCAGCACCGGGGGGGACAGTAGTCCCACTCATACCGGGGAGCTGTTTTTT

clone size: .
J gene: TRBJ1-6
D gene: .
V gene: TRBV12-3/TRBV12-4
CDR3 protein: CATSWGGNSPLHF
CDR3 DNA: TGTGCCACTTCGTGGGGCGGAAATTCACCCCTCCACTTT

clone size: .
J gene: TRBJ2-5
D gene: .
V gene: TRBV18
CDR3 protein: CASSPLPGLIQETQYF
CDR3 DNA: TGTGCCAGCTCACCACTCCCCGGACTAATACAAGAGACCCAGTACTTC

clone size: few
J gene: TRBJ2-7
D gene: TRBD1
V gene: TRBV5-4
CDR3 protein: CASSRLGQGYEQYF
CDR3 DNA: TGTGCCAGCAGCCGCCTTGGACAGGGATACGAGCAGTACTTC

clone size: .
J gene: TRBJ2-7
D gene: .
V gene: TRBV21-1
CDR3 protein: CASSRESNEQYF
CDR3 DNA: TGTGCCAGTTCGAGGGAGAGCAACGAGCAGTACTTC

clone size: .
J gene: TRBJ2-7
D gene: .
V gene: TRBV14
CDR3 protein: CASSQALGAYEQYF
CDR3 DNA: TGTGCCAGCAGCCAAGCTCTCGGTGCCTACGAGCAGTACTTC

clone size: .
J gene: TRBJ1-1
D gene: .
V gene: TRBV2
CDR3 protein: CASSGPAPGVGTEAFF
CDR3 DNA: TGTGCCAGCAGTGGCCCTGCCCCAGGGGTAGGCACTGAAGCTTTCTTT

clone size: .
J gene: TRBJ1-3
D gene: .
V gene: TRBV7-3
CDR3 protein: CASSAQWGVGNTIYF
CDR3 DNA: TGTGCCAGCAGCGCCCAGTGGGGAGTCGGAAACACCATATATTTT

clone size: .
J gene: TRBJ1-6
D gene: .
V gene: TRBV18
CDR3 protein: CASSPSNWRVNSPLHF
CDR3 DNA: TGTGCCAGCTCACCATCGAATTGGCGGGTAAATTCACCCCTCCACTTT

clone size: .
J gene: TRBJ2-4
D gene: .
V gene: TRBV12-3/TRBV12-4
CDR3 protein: CASSDTGENIQYF
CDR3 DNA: TGTGCCAGCAGTGACACAGGCGAAAACATTCAGTACTTC

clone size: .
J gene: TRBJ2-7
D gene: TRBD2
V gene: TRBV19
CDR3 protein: CASSPRTSGRGYEQYF
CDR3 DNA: TGTGCCAGTAGTCCCAGGACTAGCGGGAGAGGGTACGAGCAGTACTTC

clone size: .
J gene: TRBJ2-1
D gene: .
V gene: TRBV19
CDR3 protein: CASSSGTKGGNEQFF
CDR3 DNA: TGTGCCAGTAGTTCCGGGACAAAAGGGGGCAATGAGCAGTTCTTC

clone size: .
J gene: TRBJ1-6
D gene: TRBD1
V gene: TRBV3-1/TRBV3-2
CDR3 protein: CASSQGTGVSPLHF
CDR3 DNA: TGTGCCAGCAGCCAAGGGACAGGGGTCTCACCCCTCCACTTT

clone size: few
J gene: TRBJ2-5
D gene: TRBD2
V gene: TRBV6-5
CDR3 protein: CASRLAGGQETQYF
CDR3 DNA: TGTGCCAGCAGGCTAGCGGGAGGGCAAGAGACCCAGTACTTC

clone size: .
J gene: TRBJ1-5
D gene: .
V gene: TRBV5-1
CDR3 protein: CASSLDGTNHQPQHF
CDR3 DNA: TGCGCCAGCAGCTTGGATGGGACAAACCATCAGCCCCAGCATTTT

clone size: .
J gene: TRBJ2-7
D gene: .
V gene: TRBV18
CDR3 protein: CASSSRRAYEQYF
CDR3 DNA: TGTGCCAGCTCCTCGAGAAGAGCCTACGAGCAGTACTTC

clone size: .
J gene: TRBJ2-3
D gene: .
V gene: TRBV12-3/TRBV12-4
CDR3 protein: CASSLSPPDTQYF
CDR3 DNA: TGTGCCAGCAGTTTAAGCCCCCCAGATACGCAGTATTTT

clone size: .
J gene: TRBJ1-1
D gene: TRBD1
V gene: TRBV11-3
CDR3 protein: CASSKEQGAEAFF
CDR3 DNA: TGTGCCAGCAGCAAAGAACAGGGGGCTGAAGCTTTCTTT

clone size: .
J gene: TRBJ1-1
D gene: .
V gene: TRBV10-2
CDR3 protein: CASSDSGHLNTEAFF
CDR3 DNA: TGCGCCAGCAGTGATTCTGGACATCTGAACACTGAAGCTTTCTTT

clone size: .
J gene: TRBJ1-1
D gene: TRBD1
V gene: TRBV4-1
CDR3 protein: CASSQVALGTANTEAFF
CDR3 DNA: TGCGCCAGCAGCCAAGTCGCCCTCGGGACAGCGAACACTGAAGCTTTCTTT

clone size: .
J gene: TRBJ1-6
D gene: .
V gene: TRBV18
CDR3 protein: CASSPGRANSPLHF
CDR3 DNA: TGTGCCAGCTCACCAGGCAGGGCGAATTCACCCCTCCACTTT

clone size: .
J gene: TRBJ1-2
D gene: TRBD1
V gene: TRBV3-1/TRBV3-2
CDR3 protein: CASSSQGANGYTF
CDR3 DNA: TGTGCCAGCAGTTCTCAGGGGGCTAATGGCTACACCTTC

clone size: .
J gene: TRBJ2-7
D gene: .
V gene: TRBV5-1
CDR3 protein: CASSPGGRQESYEQYF
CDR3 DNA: TGCGCCAGCAGCCCGGGTGGCAGACAGGAGTCCTACGAGCAGTACTTC

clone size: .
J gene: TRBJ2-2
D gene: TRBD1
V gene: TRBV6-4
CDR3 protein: CASSGTVAGGTGELFF
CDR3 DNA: TGTGCCAGCAGTGGAACGGTGGCAGGGGGCACCGGGGAGCTGTTTTTT